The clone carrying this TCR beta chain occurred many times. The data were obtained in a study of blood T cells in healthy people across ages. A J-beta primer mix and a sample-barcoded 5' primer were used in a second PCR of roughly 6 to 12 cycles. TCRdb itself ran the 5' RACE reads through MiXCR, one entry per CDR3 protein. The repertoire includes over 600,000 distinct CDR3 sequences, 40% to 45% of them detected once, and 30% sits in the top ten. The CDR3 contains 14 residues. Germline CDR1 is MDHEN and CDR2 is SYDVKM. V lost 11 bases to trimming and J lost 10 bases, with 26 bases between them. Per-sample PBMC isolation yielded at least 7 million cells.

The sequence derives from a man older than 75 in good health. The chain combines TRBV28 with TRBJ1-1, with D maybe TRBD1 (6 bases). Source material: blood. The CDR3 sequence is CAGTQGGPSSGAFF. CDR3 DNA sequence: TGTGCCGGGACACAGGGAGGACCTTCTTCCGGAGCTTTCTTT.